Listed below are T cell receptor beta chains from one sample, sequenced in a study of blood T cells in healthy people across ages. TCRdb independently ran MiXCR on the 5' RACE reads; one entry per CDR3 protein. Of approximately 780,000 distinct CDR3 sequences listed, roughly 26% are singletons. The data were also submitted as part of a second study, on T cells of mothers and their children.

Material for sequencing was blood. The receptor set was obtained from a boy between 10 and 17 years old in good health. CDR3s include the opening cysteine and the closing phenylalanine or tryptophan. The order of the fields is J gene, V gene, D gene, clone size, CDR3 DNA, CDR3 protein. A D gene is named only where the DNA matches it firmly. Size tells how often a clone was seen (once, few, many) or the class of an expanded clone, and some rows leave it out.

>TRBJ1-1|TRBV3-1|-|once
TGTGCCAGCAGCCAAACGGCGGCCAACACTGAAGCTTTCTTT
CASSQTAANTEAFF
>TRBJ2-1|TRBV5-4|TRBD2|-
TGTGCCAGCAGCGCGGGGGTGTTCGGACTAGCGGGGAATGAGCAGTTCTTC
CASSAGVFGLAGNEQFF
>TRBJ1-1|TRBV12-3/TRBV12-4|-|few
TGTGCCAGCAGCCCGACGAGGGGCGGAATCACTGAAGCTTTCTTT
CASSPTRGGITEAFF
>TRBJ2-7|TRBV6-6|-|-
TGTGCCAGCAGTTCCGGAGGGGGGGGCTACGAGCAGTACTTC
CASSSGGGGYEQYF
>TRBJ2-7|TRBV6-5|TRBD2|-
TGTGCCAGCCTAAGTGCGGGGGGCGACGAGCAGTACTTC
CASLSAGGDEQYF
>TRBJ2-1|TRBV12-3/TRBV12-4|-|few
TGTGCCAGCAGTTTAAATCCGAATGAGCAGTTCTTC
CASSLNPNEQFF
>TRBJ2-4|TRBV20-1|TRBD1|few
TGCAGTGTTGGGACAGTAGCCAAAAACATTCAGTACTTC
CSVGTVAKNIQYF
>TRBJ2-7|TRBV6-2/TRBV6-3|-|few
TGTGCCAGCAGTTTTCCGGGCAGGGCTTCGGGCGAGCAGTACTTC
CASSFPGRASGEQYF
>TRBJ2-7|TRBV7-7|-|once
TGTGCCAGCAGCTTATGGGGCTACCACGAGCAGTACTTC
CASSLWGYHEQYF
>TRBJ2-1|TRBV3-1|-|-
TGTGCCAGCAGCCCGCGACAGGAGGATCGGCAGTTCTTC
CASSPRQEDRQFF
>TRBJ2-5|TRBV5-1|-|-
TGCGCCAGCAGCTTACAGAAGATTGAAGAGACCCAGTACTTC
CASSLQKIEETQYF
>TRBJ2-7|TRBV6-5|-|-
TGTGCCAGCGGGACCCAGGCCCCCGACGAGCAGTACTTC
CASGTQAPDEQYF
>TRBJ2-1|TRBV4-2|TRBD2|-
TGTGCCAGCAGCCAAGATCAGAAGCGGGGAAACTACAATGAGCAGTTCTTC
CASSQDQKRGNYNEQFF
>TRBJ2-1|TRBV28|TRBD1|few
TGTGCCAGCAGCCACCCGGGACAGGGGCCTTATGAGCAGTTCTTC
CASSHPGQGPYEQFF
>TRBJ1-2|TRBV27|-|few
TGTGCCAGCAGTAAGGGGGTCCAGGGCTTCGTGGGCTACACCTTC
CASSKGVQGFVGYTF
>TRBJ2-5|TRBV12-3/TRBV12-4|TRBD1|many
TGTGCCAGCAGCCTCGGACAGGGCTTAGAGACCCAGTACTTC
CASSLGQGLETQYF